This T cell receptor (beta chain) was captured in a study of cytomegalovirus exposure and HLA in healthy donors. Study-level information: The approximately 110 validation repertoires, a later analysis reported, used the same platform as the 600 to 700 first-cohort repertoires.

TCRdb keeps only in-frame clones here, not all; method: immunoSEQ multiplex PCR. Counted here are approximately 260,000 clones, about 86% occurring once; the ten biggest clones make up approximately 1%. Whole-study findings and limits: Subsequent analysis showed first-cohort TCR clusters tending to co-occur in around 130 validation repertoires. The study listed 164 cytomegalovirus-associated TCR beta chains. Most TCRs appeared rarely, but some public TCRs recurred in many donors.

Trimming took 4 bases from V and 3 from J, leaving 3 bases between them. There are 11 residues in the CDR3. The germline CDR1 and CDR2 sequences are SGHTA and FQGNSA. With respect to this clone: Its target is not known.

The chain uses TRBV7-2 and TRBJ1-2; D gene unclear. Material: PBMCs. The TCR comes from a woman under 30 in good health and CMV-seronegative. The CDR3 DNA reads TGTGCCAGCAGCTCCTACTATGGCTACACCTTC. Its translation: CASSSYYGYTF.